The rows below give T cell receptor beta chains drawn from one sample of a study of blood T cell repertoires in COVID-19. The table came from immunoSEQ multiplex PCR; TCRdb's copy has only in-frame clones and leaves some out. This repertoire shows roughly 120,000 clones, about two thirds found once; its top ten account for about 0.85%. Material for sequencing was peripheral blood. Source of these receptors: a human donor with acute or convalescent COVID-19. The donor label of this sample is uncertain. The CDR3 runs from the conserved cysteine through the conserved F or W. A D gene is named only where the DNA matches it firmly. Only part of the rows carry a size: once, few, many, or a class if the clone is expanded.

v_gene,abundance,d_gene,j_gene,CDR3nt,CDR3aa
TRBV6-1,many,.,TRBJ1-1,TGTGCCAGCAGTGAAGGGGGCCGGACTGAAGCTTTCTTT,CASSEGGRTEAFF
TRBV19,few,TRBD1,TRBJ2-1,TGTGCCAGTAGTATAGGCAGTCAGGGGGCAAGTGAGCAGTTCTTC,CASSIGSQGASEQFF
TRBV29-1,.,.,TRBJ1-1,TGCAGCGTGAGGACCCCGGGACAGAACACTGAAGCTTTCTTT,CSVRTPGQNTEAFF
TRBV2,.,.,TRBJ2-2,TGTGCCAGCAGGACCCAAACGGGTCCCGGGGAGCTGTTTTTT,CASRTQTGPGELFF
TRBV30,.,.,TRBJ1-6,TGTGCCTGGAGCGCAACAGTTTATAATTCACCCCTCCACTTT,CAWSATVYNSPLHF
TRBV6-1,.,.,TRBJ1-4,TGTGCCAGCAGTGCTATGGTTCCGGCGGGGGCTAATGAAAAACTGTTTTTT,CASSAMVPAGANEKLFF
TRBV19,few,TRBD1,TRBJ2-7,TGTGCCAGTAGTATAGAACCGGACAGGGGCTACGAGCAGTACTTC,CASSIEPDRGYEQYF
TRBV30,few,TRBD2,TRBJ2-1,TGTGCCTGGAGTGGGCTGGGTGTCGGGACTAGGTACAATGAGCAGTTCTTC,CAWSGLGVGTRYNEQFF
TRBV19,.,TRBD1,TRBJ1-4,TGTGCCAGTAGTACGCGGACAGGGAGTACTAATGAAAAACTGTTTTTT,CASSTRTGSTNEKLFF
TRBV12-3/TRBV12-4,.,.,TRBJ1-1,TGTGCCAGCAGTCCGACAGGGAACACTGAAGCTTTCTTT,CASSPTGNTEAFF
TRBV28,.,.,TRBJ1-5,TGTGCCAGCAGTTCCGACGGACAGATCGACCGCATTAGTCAGCCCCAGCATTTT,CASSSDGQIDRISQPQHF
TRBV28,.,.,TRBJ1-4,TGTGCCAGCAGTCGACAGGTTAACGAAAAACTGTTTTTT,CASSRQVNEKLFF
TRBV24-1,.,TRBD2,TRBJ2-1,TGTGCCACCGGTTCCTCCTGGACTAGCGGGGACAATGAGCAGTTCTTC,CATGSSWTSGDNEQFF
TRBV15,.,.,TRBJ2-2,TGTGCCACCAGCAGAGATCCATCAACCGGGGAGCTGTTTTTT,CATSRDPSTGELFF
TRBV6-1,.,.,TRBJ1-6,TGTGCCAGCAGTGAAGAGCCCCCAGGGCTCTATAATTCACCCCTCCACTTT,CASSEEPPGLYNSPLHF
TRBV27,.,.,TRBJ2-7,TGTGCCAGCAGTCGGGGGGCCTTCGACCCCTACGAGCAGTACTTC,CASSRGAFDPYEQYF
TRBV30,.,.,TRBJ2-7,TGTGCGACGGAGGGCGGGGGCCTCTCCTACGAGCAGTACTTC,CATEGGGLSYEQYF
TRBV18,once,TRBD2,TRBJ2-1,TGTGCCAGCTCACCGACTAGCGGGGTGTACAATGAGCAGTTCTTC,CASSPTSGVYNEQFF
TRBV5-1,.,.,TRBJ1-6,TGCGCCAGCAGCTTGGCATTCGGGCAGGGCAATAATTCACCCCTCCACTTT,CASSLAFGQGNNSPLHF
TRBV10-3,.,TRBD2,TRBJ2-2,TGTGCCATCAGCCTACTAGCGGGGGCCGATAACACCGGGGAGCTGTTTTTT,CAISLLAGADNTGELFF
TRBV10-2,many,.,TRBJ1-2,TGCGCCAGCAGTGAGATTGGGGGGGCCGGCTATGGCTACACCTTC,CASSEIGGAGYGYTF
TRBV27,.,TRBD1,TRBJ1-6,TGTGCCAGCATCAGGACAGGGTGGAATTCACCCCTCCACTTT,CASIRTGWNSPLHF
TRBV2,.,.,TRBJ2-5,TGTGCCAGCAGTGAAGCCGGGGGAGTGGGGGAGACCCAGTACTTC,CASSEAGGVGETQYF
TRBV3-1/TRBV3-2,.,TRBD1,TRBJ2-6,TGTGCCAGCAGCCTTTGGGGACAGGGACTCCCTGGGGCCAACGTCCTGACTTTC,CASSLWGQGLPGANVLTF
TRBV4-1,.,TRBD1,TRBJ1-1,TGCGCCAGCAGCCAAGAACAGGGACAGGGCGGTGAAGCTTTCTTT,CASSQEQGQGGEAFF
TRBV28,.,.,TRBJ1-2,TGTGCCAGCAGTTTATATTGGGGGGGCGGCTCCTATGGCTACACCTTC,CASSLYWGGGSYGYTF
TRBV30,once,TRBD2,TRBJ2-5,TGTGCCTGGAGTACGGGGACTAGCGGGGGGAAGACCCAGTACTTC,CAWSTGTSGGKTQYF
TRBV5-6,.,.,TRBJ2-4,TGTGCCAGCAGCTTGGCGGGGGTGATGGCCAAAAACATTCAGTACTTC,CASSLAGVMAKNIQYF
TRBV2,.,TRBD1,TRBJ1-5,TGTGCCAGCAGTTACGAGGGACAGGGGCGCAATCAGCCCCAGCATTTT,CASSYEGQGRNQPQHF
TRBV5-1,.,TRBD1,TRBJ1-2,TGCGCCAGCAGCTACGGGACAGGGTTCAACTATGGCTACACCTTC,CASSYGTGFNYGYTF
TRBV4-1,.,.,TRBJ1-6,TGCGCCAGCAGCCAAGGACAGGTTTCCTCCTATAATTCACCCCTCCACTTT,CASSQGQVSSYNSPLHF
TRBV5-6,few,.,TRBJ1-5,TGTGCCAGCAGCTCGAGAACCAGGGGATTTGGCAATCAGCCCCAGCATTTT,CASSSRTRGFGNQPQHF
TRBV6-2/TRBV6-3,.,.,TRBJ1-1,TGTGCCAGCAGTTACCTGGGGACACCCCCTTTTGAAGCTTTCTTT,CASSYLGTPPFEAFF
TRBV15,.,TRBD1,TRBJ2-5,TGTGCCACCAGCAGATCGGACAGGGGGCTCCAAGAGACCCAGTACTTC,CATSRSDRGLQETQYF
TRBV11-2,once,TRBD1,TRBJ2-5,TGTGCCAGCAGCTTAGGACAGGGGGCTCGGGAGACCCAGTACTTC,CASSLGQGARETQYF
TRBV6-1,.,TRBD1,TRBJ1-1,TGTGCCAGCAGTGGGGACAGGGGGCTAAGGGGGGACACTGAAGCTTTCTTT,CASSGDRGLRGDTEAFF
TRBV2,.,.,TRBJ1-1,TGTGCCAGCAGGGACTGGGACGGACTAATGAACACTGAAGCTTTCTTT,CASRDWDGLMNTEAFF
TRBV19,.,TRBD2,TRBJ2-1,TGTGCCAGTAGTATAAGCGGCGGGGGGGAAGGTGGCAATGAGCAGTTCTTC,CASSISGGGEGGNEQFF
TRBV2,few,.,TRBJ1-2,TGTGCCAGCAGGGACATTCTAAACCCCCTCGTTGGCTACACCTTC,CASRDILNPLVGYTF
TRBV19,.,TRBD1,TRBJ1-5,TGTGCCAGTAGTACCAGGCGACAGGGGGCATATCAGCCCCAGCATTTT,CASSTRRQGAYQPQHF
TRBV6-6,.,TRBD2,TRBJ2-5,TGTGCCAGCAGTTACTCCCGGGGGGGCGTGGAGACCCAGTACTTC,CASSYSRGGVETQYF
TRBV5-1,few,.,TRBJ2-3,TGCGCCAGCAGCTTGGTCCAGGGGAGCACAGATACGCAGTATTTT,CASSLVQGSTDTQYF
TRBV3-1/TRBV3-2,few,.,TRBJ1-6,TGTGCCAGCAGCCAAGGACTGAGCTCCTATAATTCACCCCTCCACTTT,CASSQGLSSYNSPLHF
TRBV7-9,few,.,TRBJ1-3,TGTGCCAGCAGCTACGACAGGAGCTCTGGAAACACCATATATTTT,CASSYDRSSGNTIYF
TRBV9,.,TRBD1,TRBJ1-2,TGTGCCAGCAGCGACGGACAGGGTTATGGCTACACCTTC,CASSDGQGYGYTF
TRBV25-1,.,.,TRBJ1-6,TGTGCCAGCAGTGAAATCGGGGGTTGGCATTCACCCCTCCACTTT,CASSEIGGWHSPLHF
TRBV6-4,.,.,TRBJ2-1,TGTGCCAGCAGTGAGGAGGACGGGGGCTACAATGAGCAGTTCTTC,CASSEEDGGYNEQFF
TRBV4-1,.,TRBD2,TRBJ2-2,TGCGCCAGCAGCTCTCGTTTATCTAGCGGGGCACCCGGGGAGCTGTTTTTT,CASSSRLSSGAPGELFF
TRBV19,.,.,TRBJ1-1,TGTGCCAGTAGAGCATTTCCGGGAATGAACACTGAAGCTTTCTTT,CASRAFPGMNTEAFF
TRBV28,.,.,TRBJ1-3,TGTGCCAGCAGGGAACAGGAATCTGGAAACACCATATATTTT,CASREQESGNTIYF